These 20 T cell receptor beta chains were sequenced from one sample in a study of vaccination effects on CD4 cells after COVID-19. Their cognate antigens are unknown. Only in-frame clones appear in the TCRdb table, and some are missing; sequencing was by immunoSEQ multiplex PCR. This sample has 55,000 to 70,000 clones; approximately 76% occur once, and the top ten carry 0.95%. Before sequencing, viral peptide pools were used by the ViraFEST assay to expand antigen-specific CD4+ T cells. Researchers isolated CD4+ T cells once approximately eleven days of culture had elapsed. Subjects were given two BNT162b2 or mRNA-1273 vaccine doses. Sequenced here: CD4+ T cells from PBMCs cultured with HCoV-OC43 spike peptides, sampled after COVID-19 vaccination. Indicated subset: HCoV-OC43 spike overlapping peptide pool stimulation. The receptor source for this set is a human donor who received a COVID-19 vaccine.

The chain combines TRBV7-2 with TRBJ1-5; D gene unclear. The V end lost 3 bases, the J end lost 8 bases, and 11 bases lay between the germline ends. Germline V gene lookup returns CDR1 SGHTA and CDR2 FQGNSA. The CDR3 has 13 residues. The CDR3 DNA reads TGTGCCAGCAGCTTCTTGGGCAGGAAGCCCCAGCATTTT. Translated, it gives CASSFLGRKPQHF.

V gene TRBV3-1 (or the pseudogene TRBV3-2) combines with J gene TRBJ2-3; no reliable D call. Germline V gene lookup returns CDR1 LGHDT and CDR2 YNNKEL (reference sequence). V lost 5 bases, J lost 9 bases, and 15 bases lay in between. This CDR3 comprises 13 residues. CDR3 amino acids: CASSSLTGKTQYF. The CDR3 DNA follows: TGTGCCAGCAGCTCACTGACTGGGAAGACGCAGTATTTT.

The chain recombines TRBV24-1 with TRBJ1-5; no definite D call. The CDR3 has 12 residues. From germline, CDR1 is KGHDR and CDR2 SFDVKD. V lost 5 bases to trimming and J lost 3 bases, with 4 bases between them. The CDR3 coding sequence is TGTGCCACCAGTGGTGACAATCAGCCCCAGCATTTT. Amino acid sequence: CATSGDNQPQHF.

Only a few counts were recorded for this clone. This chain uses TRBV5-1 with TRBJ2-2; TRBD2 agrees at 8 bases. Germline CDR1 SGHRS, CDR2 YFSETQ. J lost 7 bases, V lost 4 bases, and 6 bases had no gene match. The CDR3 runs 14 residues. Here the CDR3 reads CASSTGGAGGELFF. The DNA of the CDR3 is TGCGCCAGCAGCACCGGGGGGGCCGGCGGGGAGCTGTTTTTT.

V and J are TRBV2 and TRBJ2-7, with D possibly TRBD1 on 6 matching bases. V was trimmed by 8 bases and J by 6 bases, leaving 14 bases between them. CDR3 length: 12 amino acids. Germline V gives CDR1 SNHLY, CDR2 FYNNEI. CDR3 loop: CASQQGRGEQYV. CDR3 in DNA: TGTGCCAGCCAACAGGGACGGGGCGAGCAGTACGTC.

This clone was observed a handful of times. This chain links TRBV5-1 with TRBJ2-2, with 10 bases identical to TRBD2. Germline lookup yields CDR1 SGHRS and CDR2 YFSETQ. The CDR3 is 18 amino acids. V lost 2 bases, J lost 0 bases, and 7 bases stayed unmatched. The CDR3 spells CASSFASGGIANTGELFF. The CDR3 nucleotides are TGCGCCAGCAGCTTCGCTAGCGGGGGAATCGCGAACACCGGGGAGCTGTTTTTT.

V usage is TRBV7-3 and J usage is TRBJ2-2, with TRBD1 identical over 7 bases. Germline CDR1 is SGHTA and CDR2 is FQGTGA. The CDR3 sequence is 15 residues long. V shed 5 bases, J shed 4 bases, and the junction held 7 bases outside the gene matches. CDR3: CASSPTGSSTGELFF. CDR3 nucleotides: TGTGCCAGCAGCCCGACAGGGTCCAGCACCGGGGAGCTGTTTTTT. The whole variable domain, remainder taken from reference TRBV7-3 and TRBJ2-2, is GAGVSQTPSNKVTEKGKYVELRCDPISGHTALYWYRQSLGQGPEFLIYFQGTGAADDSGLPNDRFFAVRPEGSVSTLKIQRTERGDSAVYLCASSPTGSSTGELFFGEGSRLTVL.

The gene calls are TRBV23-1 and TRBJ2-7, with D possibly being TRBD1 or TRBD2 (6 bases each). TRBV23-1 is designated an ORF whose function remains uncertain. Trimming took off 5 bases at V and 2 bases at J, with 22 bases between the two ends. CDR3 length: 17 residues. DNA for the CDR3: TGCGCCAGCAGTGAAAAAAGGCGGGACACCAAAGCCTACGAGCAGTACGTC. Translation: CASSEKRRDTKAYEQYV.

A few counts support this clone. V gene TRBV6-5 combines with J gene TRBJ1-1; D gene unclear. CDR3 size: 13 residues. CDR1 MNHEY and CDR2 SVGAGI come from the germline V gene. Trimming removed 4 bases at V and 4 bases at J, with 10 bases between. CDR3 nucleotides: TGTGCCAGCAGTTCAGGCTGGTCCACTGAAGCTTTCTTT. This translates into CASSSGWSTEAFF.

The chain joins TRBV7-2 to TRBJ2-5; 9 bases are a match to TRBD2. V was pared by 7 bases and J by 4 bases, with 10 bases of the junction left unmatched. The CDR3 sequence is 15 residues long. Germline values: CDR1 SGHTA, CDR2 FQGNSA. CDR3 in amino acids: CASTPRGGAVETQYF. CDR3 nucleotide sequence: TGTGCCAGCACCCCGCGCGGGGGGGCCGTAGAGACCCAGTACTTC.

J is TRBJ2-5 and V is TRBV6-2 or TRBV6-3; D gene unclear. Germline V gene data show CDR1 as MNHEY and CDR2 as SVGEGT. CDR3 size: 12 residues. V dropped 0 bases and J dropped 5 bases, with 4 bases sitting between them. The CDR3 loop reads CASSYSIETQYF. The CDR3 DNA reads TGTGCCAGCAGTTACTCGATCGAGACCCAGTACTTC.

The chain is built from TRBV4-1 and TRBJ1-1, with no clear D. The CDR3 sequence is 16 residues long. Germline V gene lookup returns CDR1 MGHRA and CDR2 YSYEKL. Trimming pared 4 bases from V and 0 bases from J, leaving 15 bases between. CDR3 residues: CASSRGEGSMNTEAFF. The CDR3, as DNA: TGCGCCAGCAGCCGCGGCGAGGGATCCATGAACACTGAAGCTTTCTTT.

This clone occurred a few times. This chain links TRBV4-1 with TRBJ2-3, with D possibly being TRBD1 (5 bases). Germline V gene sequence: CDR1 MGHRA, CDR2 YSYEKL. This CDR3 is 18 amino acids long. V gave up 0 bases and J gave up 5 bases, with 21 bases separating them. CDR3 sequence reads: CASSQDLLKQATGDTQYF. Written as DNA, the CDR3 is TGCGCCAGCAGCCAAGATCTGCTCAAACAGGCCACCGGAGATACGCAGTATTTT.

This chain links TRBV5-1 with TRBJ1-2; maybe TRBD1 (5 bases). With 0 bases removed from V and 8 bases from J, the gap between germline ends came to 8 bases. Germline V gives CDR1 SGHRS, CDR2 YFSETQ. This CDR3 has 12 residues. CDR3 region: CASSLDPGGYTF. In DNA, the CDR3 is TGCGCCAGCAGCTTGGATCCAGGGGGCTACACCTTC.

This clone was recorded a few times. The rearrangement links TRBV4-3 to TRBJ2-3; no clear D gene. CDR3 size: 16 residues. Between the trimmed V and J ends, which lost 0 bases and 2 bases, there was a span of 12 bases. Germline V lookup: CDR1 LGHNA, CDR2 YSLEER. As DNA, the CDR3 is TGCGCCAGCAGCCAAGAGTTCGGGCGGTCCACAGATACGCAGTATTTT. Translating it yields CASSQEFGRSTDTQYF.

The V call is TRBV2, the J call TRBJ2-7; 8 positions agree with TRBD1. J gave up 2 bases and V 6 bases, and 9 bases lay outside the gene matches. This CDR3 is built from 15 residues. CDR1 and CDR2 from the germline V gene are SNHLY and FYNNEI. CDR3 DNA sequence: TGTGCCAGCAGATTCGACAGGGGTCTTACCTACGAGCAGTACGTC. Its translation: CASRFDRGLTYEQYV.

The gene calls are TRBV5-1 and TRBJ2-3; 7 bases fit TRBD1. Germline CDR1 is SGHRS and CDR2 is YFSETQ. The CDR3 length is 14 residues. J was trimmed by 2 bases and V by 4 bases; bases with no gene match: 4. The CDR3 loop reads CASSLDRFTDTQYF. The CDR3 DNA follows: TGCGCCAGCAGCCTGGACAGGTTCACAGATACGCAGTATTTT.

V gene TRBV7-6 combines with J gene TRBJ2-6, with 7 bases matching TRBD1. The germline CDR1 and CDR2 sequences are SGHVS and FNYEAQ. The CDR3 covers 15 residues. V lost 7 bases, J lost 4 bases, and 7 bases stayed unmatched. DNA of the CDR3: TGTGCCAGCAAAGGACAGGTTTCCGGGGCCAACGTCCTGACTTTC. Translating gives CASKGQVSGANVLTF. The whole variable domain, filled in from reference TRBV7-6 and TRBJ2-6, reads GAGVSQSPRYKVTKRGQDVALRCDPISGHVSLYWYRQALGQGPEFLTYFNYEAQQDKSGLPNDRFSAERPEGSISTLTIQRTEQRDSAMYRCASKGQVSGANVLTFGAGSRLTVL.

This clone has only a few counts. The chain is built from TRBV28 and TRBJ1-6; D possibly corresponds to TRBD1 (5 bases). The V gene lost 1 base and the J gene lost 5 bases, with 6 bases spanning the gap. The CDR3 sequence is 14 residues long. In germline, CDR1 is MDHEN, CDR2 SYDVKM. The CDR3 nucleotides are TGTGCCAGCAGTTTATTCAGGGATAATTCACCCCTCCACTTT. Amino acid sequence: CASSLFRDNSPLHF.

This chain joins TRBV4-2 and TRBJ2-3, with D unresolved. This CDR3 has 14 residues. V lost 0 bases and J lost 6, with 10 bases in between. CDR1 and CDR2 from the germline V gene are LGHNA and YNFKEQ. In DNA form, the CDR3 reads TGTGCCAGCAGCCAAGATGGGATTTCGGATACGCAGTATTTT. Its translation is CASSQDGISDTQYF.